A single sample is the source of the 15 T cell receptor beta chains below, sequenced in a study of T cells in Graves' hyperthyroidism and ophthalmopathy. The CDR3 regions of TCR beta were amplified from RNA transcripts. Researchers ran a first-round RT-PCR on the TCR CDR3 using the HTBI primer set. TCRdb redid the calling of the multiplex PCR reads with MiXCR, one entry per CDR3 protein. The sample has hundreds of thousands of distinct CDR3 sequences, 46% seen once. Sequenced material: peripheral blood or thyroid tissue (not recorded which). Every receptor here comes from a woman between 18 and 29 years old with Graves' hyperthyroidism.

The genes are TRBV7-6 and TRBJ2-7; D call uncertain. Trimming left V 6 bases short and J 2 bases short, with 11 bases between. The CDR3 is 13 amino acids. Germline values: CDR1 SGHVS, CDR2 FNYEAQ. The CDR3 DNA reads TGTGCCAGCAGTCACCGGGCCACCTACGAGCAGTACTTC. Translating it yields CASSHRATYEQYF.

The chain's CDR3 is CASSYRRGLNEKLFF. As DNA, the CDR3 is TGTGCCAGTAGCTACCGCAGGGGGCTTAATGAAAAACTGTTTTTT. This chain connects TRBV19 to TRBJ1-4; 8 positions agree with TRBD1. V dropped 6 bases and J dropped 4; count of bases not matched to a gene: 7. The CDR3 consists of 15 residues. Germline CDR1 reads LNHDA; CDR2 reads SQIVND (reference sequence).

This clonotype occurred many times. This chain joins TRBV11-3 and TRBJ1-1, with 7 bases aligning to TRBD1. Germline V gene data show CDR1 as SGHNT and CDR2 as YENEEA. CDR3 length equals 13 residues. V shed 5 bases and J 4 bases; nucleotides not matched to a gene: 4. The DNA of the CDR3 is TGTGCCAGCAGCGTGGACAGGAGCACTGAAGCTTTCTTT. Its translation is CASSVDRSTEAFF.

The chain uses TRBV14 and TRBJ1-4; D remains ambiguous. The CDR3 is 14 residues long. Trimming removed 0 bases from V and 14 bases from J, with 16 bases in between. The germline V gene has CDR1 SGHDN and CDR2 FVKESK. As DNA, the CDR3 is TGTGCCAGCAGCCAAGAAACTGAGACAAGAAACCTGTTTTTT. This sequence encodes CASSQETETRNLFF.

V gene TRBV24-1 combines with J gene TRBJ2-7, with 10 bases identical to TRBD2. The CDR3 contains 16 residues. V trimming: 2 bases; J trimming: 3 bases; junction bases outside the gene matches: 6. Germline values: CDR1 KGHDR, CDR2 SFDVKD. The CDR3 sequence: CATSDSQGTSVYEQYF. CDR3 bases: TGTGCCACCAGTGATTCCCAGGGGACTAGCGTCTACGAGCAGTACTTC.

This clonotype was detected many times. The chain uses TRBV7-2 and TRBJ2-7; the match to TRBD1 covers 11 bases. The germline CDR1 and CDR2 sequences are SGHTA and FQGNSA. Trimming cost V 3 bases and J 1 base; bases outside gene matches: 2. This CDR3 region has 15 residues. The CDR3 sequence: CASSFGTGGSYEQYF. The CDR3 nucleotides read TGTGCCAGCAGCTTCGGGACAGGGGGGTCCTACGAGCAGTACTTC.

On this clonotype: The junction differs from germline at one of its ends, possibly a read error. The J gene is TRBJ2-7, the V gene TRBV10-3, with D maybe TRBD1 (6 bases). Germline V lookup: CDR1 ENHRY, CDR2 SYGVKD. This CDR3 is 14 amino acids long. Here the CDR3 reads CASSYLGRGHEQYF. CDR3 DNA: TGTGCCAGCAGTTACTTGGGCAGGGGCCACGAGCAGTACTTC.

Comments on this clonotype: A much larger clonotype is one base distant, so this may be a read error. The chain recombines TRBV2 with TRBJ1-2; D is unclear. There are 11 residues in the CDR3. CDR1 SNHLY and CDR2 FYNNEI come from the germline V gene. CDR3 amino acids: CASRKNDGHTF. Written as DNA, the CDR3 is TGTGCCAGCAGGAAGAATGATGGCCACACCTTC.

This clonotype was found once. Relative to the germline gene, one junction end is altered; a read error may explain this. This chain connects TRBV2 to TRBJ2-6; D tentatively fits TRBD1 or TRBD2 (6 bases each). The length of the CDR3 is 12 residues. CDR1 is SNHLY, CDR2 FYNNEI, per germline. The CDR3, as DNA: TGTGCCAGCGGGGCAGGGGACTGGACTGAAGCTTTC. Residues: CASGAGDWTEAF. Based on the CDR3 plus reference TRBV2 and TRBJ2-6, the full variable domain is EPEVTQTPSHQVTQMGQEVILRCVPISNHLYFYWYRQILGQKVEFLVSFYNNEISEKSEIFDDQFSVERPDGSNFTLKIRSTKLEDSAMYFCASGAGDWTEAFGAGSRLTVL.

J is TRBJ1-5 and V is TRBV12-3 or TRBV12-4; D is unresolved. CDR3 size: 13 residues. Trimming took 2 bases from V and 14 from J, leaving 16 bases between them. The CDR3 DNA reads TGTGCCAGCAGTTTACCGGTGGTCAGCCGGGAGCATTTT. This encodes CASSLPVVSREHF.

This clonotype was counted only a few times. The chain uses TRBV25-1 and TRBJ1-6; a possible D gene is TRBD1 (6 bases). Between the trimmed V and J ends, which lost 8 bases and 10 bases, there was a span of 21 bases. Germline V gives CDR1 MGHDK, CDR2 SYGVNS. The CDR3 loop spans 15 amino acids. DNA of the CDR3: TGTGCCAGCGTTGAAGTGGCAGGGGACAACTCACCCCTCCACTTT. The encoded protein is CASVEVAGDNSPLHF.

This clonotype was seen more than once but under ten times. The CDR3 sequence: CASSLARAGTMNTEAFF. The CDR3 nucleotides read TGTGCCAGCAGCTTAGCCAGGGCGGGGACAATGAACACTGAAGCTTTCTTT. This chain uses TRBV11-3 with TRBJ1-1; D is possibly TRBD1 (6 bases). Germline V gene lookup returns CDR1 SGHNT and CDR2 YENEEA. The V gene lost 1 base and the J gene lost 0 bases, with 15 bases spanning the gap. This CDR3 is built from 17 residues.

The J gene is TRBJ2-5, the V gene TRBV5-5, with unresolved D. The CDR3 is 11 amino acids. The germline V gene encodes CDR1 SGHKS and CDR2 YYEKEE (reference sequence). The V and J ends lost 9 bases and 5 bases respectively, with 11 bases between them. The CDR3: CATSVMETQYF. CDR3 DNA sequence: TGTGCCACGTCGGTTATGGAGACCCAGTACTTC.

V usage is TRBV7-2 and J usage is TRBJ2-7; the D gene is possibly TRBD2 (6 bases). The assigned J gene may be wrong: the sequence end matches TRBJ2-1 better. Germline V gene sequence: CDR1 SGHTA, CDR2 FQGNSA. The CDR3 is 13 amino acids. CDR3 bases: TGTGCCAGCAGCTTAGGGGTAGCGGACGAGCAGTTCTTC. Translation gives CASSLGVADEQFF.

V and J are TRBV4-2 and TRBJ2-7; perhaps D is TRBD1 or TRBD2 (5 bases each). CDR3 length: 15 amino acids. Looked up from germline, CDR1 is LGHNA and CDR2 is YNFKEQ. Trimming shortened V by 4 bases and J by 3 bases, and 16 bases separated the two germline ends. The CDR3 region has the DNA TGTGCCAGCAGCCGCTCCGGGACCCGAATCTACGAGCAGTACTTC. Protein: CASSRSGTRIYEQYF.